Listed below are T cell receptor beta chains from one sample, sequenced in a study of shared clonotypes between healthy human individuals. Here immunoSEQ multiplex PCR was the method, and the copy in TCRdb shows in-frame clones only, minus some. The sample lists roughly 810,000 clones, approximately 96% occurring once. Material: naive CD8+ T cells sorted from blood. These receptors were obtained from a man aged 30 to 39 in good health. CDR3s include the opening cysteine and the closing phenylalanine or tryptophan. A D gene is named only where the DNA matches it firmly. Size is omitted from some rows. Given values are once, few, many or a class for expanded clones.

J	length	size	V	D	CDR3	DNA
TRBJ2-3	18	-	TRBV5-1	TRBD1	CASSRPAALGQGTDTQYF	TGCGCCAGCAGCCGTCCCGCGGCCCTAGGACAGGGCACAGATACGCAGTATTTT
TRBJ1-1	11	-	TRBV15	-	CATSGNPEAFF	TGTGCCACCAGCGGAAACCCCGAAGCTTTCTTT
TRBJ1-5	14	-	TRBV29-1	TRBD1	CSVGTGEWGQPQHF	TGCAGCGTTGGGACAGGGGAGTGGGGTCAGCCCCAGCATTTT
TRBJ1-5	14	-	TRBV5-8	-	CASSLVSSNQPQHF	TGTGCCAGCAGCTTGGTCAGTAGCAATCAGCCCCAGCATTTT
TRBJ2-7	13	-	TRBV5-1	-	CASSLGAKYEQYF	TGCGCCAGCAGCTTGGGGGCAAAATACGAGCAGTACTTC
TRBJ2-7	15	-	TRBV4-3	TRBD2	CASSQGTSGKDEQYF	TGCGCCAGCAGCCAAGGGACTAGCGGGAAGGACGAGCAGTACTTC
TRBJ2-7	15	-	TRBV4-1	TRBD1	CASSLEGTGSYEQYF	TGCGCCAGCAGCCTAGAAGGGACAGGGTCCTACGAGCAGTACTTC
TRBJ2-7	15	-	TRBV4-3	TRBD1	CASSQADRSSYEQYF	TGCGCCAGCAGCCAAGCGGACAGGAGCTCCTACGAGCAGTACTTC
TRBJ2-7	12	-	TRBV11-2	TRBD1	CASGTGVYEQYF	TGTGCCAGCGGGACAGGGGTCTACGAGCAGTACTTC
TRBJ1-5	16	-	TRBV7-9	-	CASSLNGDFFNQPQHF	TGTGCCAGCAGCCTCAATGGGGACTTTTTTAATCAGCCCCAGCATTTT
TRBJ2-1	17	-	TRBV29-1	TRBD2	CSVEDLAGGSSYNEQFF	TGCAGCGTTGAAGATCTAGCGGGAGGGAGCTCCTACAATGAGCAGTTCTTC
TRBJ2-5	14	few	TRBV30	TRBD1	CACWTGGAVETQYF	TGTGCCTGTTGGACAGGGGGCGCGGTAGAGACCCAGTACTTC
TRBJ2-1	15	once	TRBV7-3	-	CASSLRQSSYNEQFF	TGTGCCAGCAGCCTAAGACAAAGCTCCTACAATGAGCAGTTCTTC
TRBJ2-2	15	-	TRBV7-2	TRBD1	CASSPGQGASGELFF	TGTGCCAGCAGCCCCGGACAGGGGGCGTCCGGGGAGCTGTTTTTT
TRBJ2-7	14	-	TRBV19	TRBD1	CASSIGAQGVEQYF	TGTGCCAGTAGTATAGGGGCCCAGGGGGTCGAGCAGTACTTC
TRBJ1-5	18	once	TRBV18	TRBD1	CASSQSGTGVVGNQPQHF	TGTGCCAGCTCACAATCCGGGACAGGGGTAGTTGGCAATCAGCCCCAGCATTTT
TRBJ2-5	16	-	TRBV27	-	CASSLSVRAAQETQYF	TGTGCCAGCAGTTTAAGCGTTCGGGCGGCCCAAGAGACCCAGTACTTC
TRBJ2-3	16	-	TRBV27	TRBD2	CASSLRTLAGTDTQYF	TGTGCCAGCAGTTTAAGAACGCTAGCGGGCACAGATACGCAGTATTTT
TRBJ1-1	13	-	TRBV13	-	CASSRTENTEAFF	TGTGCCAGCAGCCGGACAGAGAACACTGAAGCTTTCTTT
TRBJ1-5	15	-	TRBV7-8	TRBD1	CASSWDRDGNQPQHF	TGTGCCAGCAGCTGGGACAGGGATGGCAATCAGCCCCAGCATTTT
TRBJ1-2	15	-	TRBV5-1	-	CASSLGDSPAGGYTF	TGCGCCAGCAGCTTGGGCGACTCTCCGGCGGGTGGCTACACCTTC
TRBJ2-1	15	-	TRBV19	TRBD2	CASSQAGGPDNEQFF	TGTGCCAGTAGTCAGGCGGGAGGGCCTGACAATGAGCAGTTCTTC
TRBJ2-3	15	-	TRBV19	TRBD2	CATPTSGRAKDTQYF	TGTGCCACCCCGACTAGCGGGAGGGCCAAGGATACGCAGTATTTT
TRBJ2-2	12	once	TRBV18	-	CASSPATGELFF	TGTGCCAGCTCACCCGCCACCGGGGAGCTGTTTTTT
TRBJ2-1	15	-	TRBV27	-	CASSTLRHLYNEQFF	TGTGCCAGCAGCACCTTGCGGCATCTGTACAATGAGCAGTTCTTC
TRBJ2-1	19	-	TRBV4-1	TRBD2	CASSRPGLAGSVWGNEQFF	TGCGCCAGCAGCCGACCGGGACTAGCGGGATCCGTCTGGGGCAATGAGCAGTTCTTC
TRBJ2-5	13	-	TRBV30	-	CAWSVGSQETQYF	TGTGCCTGGAGTGTTGGCAGCCAAGAGACCCAGTACTTC
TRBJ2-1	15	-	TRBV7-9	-	CASSFPFRRIDEQFF	TGTGCCAGCAGCTTCCCCTTCCGGCGGATCGATGAGCAGTTCTTC
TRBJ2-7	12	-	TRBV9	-	CASSVDGLEQYF	TGTGCCAGCAGCGTAGACGGTCTGGAGCAGTACTTC
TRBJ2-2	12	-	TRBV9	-	CASSGGGGELFF	TGTGCCAGCAGCGGGGGTGGCGGGGAGCTGTTTTTT
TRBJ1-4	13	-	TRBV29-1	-	CSVETGKREKLFF	TGCAGCGTTGAAACAGGGAAAAGGGAAAAACTGTTTTTT
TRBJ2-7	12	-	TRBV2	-	CASRGGPYEQYF	TGTGCCAGCAGGGGGGGCCCTTACGAGCAGTACTTC
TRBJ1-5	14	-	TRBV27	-	CASSMNSLNQPQHF	TGTGCCAGCAGTATGAATTCCTTGAATCAGCCCCAGCATTTT
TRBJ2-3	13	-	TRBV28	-	CAVLGGETDTQYF	TGTGCCGTTCTAGGGGGAGAAACAGATACGCAGTATTTT
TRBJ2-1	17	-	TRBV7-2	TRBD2	CASSSRWTSGSSDEQFF	TGTGCCAGCAGCTCCCGATGGACTAGCGGGAGTAGTGATGAGCAGTTCTTC
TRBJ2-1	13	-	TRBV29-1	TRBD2	CSVALAGGGEQFF	TGCAGCGTTGCCCTAGCGGGAGGGGGAGAGCAGTTCTTC
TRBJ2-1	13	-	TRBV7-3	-	CASSLLMWDEQFF	TGTGCCAGCAGCTTACTCATGTGGGATGAGCAGTTCTTC
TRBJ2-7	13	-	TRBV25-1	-	CASSDDRIYEQYF	TGTGCCAGCAGTGACGACAGGATCTACGAGCAGTACTTC
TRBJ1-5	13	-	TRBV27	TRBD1	CASSPGGGQPQHF	TGTGCCAGCAGTCCAGGGGGAGGTCAGCCCCAGCATTTT
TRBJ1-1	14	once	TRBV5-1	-	CASSLATGNTEAFF	TGCGCCAGCAGCTTGGCCACAGGGAACACTGAAGCTTTCTTT
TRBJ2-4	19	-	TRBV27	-	CASSAGVLKMTPAKNIQYF	TGTGCCAGCAGTGCCGGGGTACTAAAGATGACCCCAGCCAAAAACATTCAGTACTTC
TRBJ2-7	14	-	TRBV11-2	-	CASSFTGVAYEQYF	TGTGCCAGCAGCTTTACGGGGGTAGCCTACGAGCAGTACTTC
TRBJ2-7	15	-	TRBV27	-	CASSLSGGAAYEQYF	TGTGCCAGCAGTTTATCGGGGGGGGCGGCGTACGAGCAGTACTTC
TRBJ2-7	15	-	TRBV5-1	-	CASSPGVLPPYEQYF	TGCGCCAGCAGCCCAGGCGTACTTCCACCCTACGAGCAGTACTTC